What follows is one TCR beta chain and its context. Its antigen is still unknown. The time point was: persistent/refractory GD, antithyroid drugs over 5 years with positive TRAb. RNA from PBMCs was the source of the TCR library. A roughly 8.7-milliliter sample of peripheral blood was drawn into EDTA tubes. This sample was included in a study of regulatory T cells in long-lasting Graves disease. About the research overall: Persistence in Graves' disease denoted antithyroid drug use beyond 5 years alongside positive TSH receptor antibodies. Overall study results and limits: Persistent disease was associated with favored TRBV28 usage and with favored use of TRBJ1-2 and TRBJ2-5.

Trimming stripped 5 bases from V and 5 bases from J, with 12 bases between. CDR3 size: 13 residues. Arm-PCR with iRepertoire HTBI primers amplified the CDR3 regions for these TCR beta libraries. TCRdb called the multiplex PCR reads again in MiXCR, with one record for every CDR3 protein. The sample holds nearly 350,000 distinct CDR3 sequences, 15% to 20% seen once. The chain is built from TRBV12-3 or TRBV12-4 and TRBJ2-5, with D maybe TRBD2 (5 bases). The sample consisted of peripheral blood mononuclear cells (PBMCs), taken when the disease was refractory, from a patient treated with antithyroid drugs. The TCR originated in a female donor with Graves disease. The CDR3: CASSIGPGETQYF. CDR3 nucleotides: TGTGCCAGCAGTATAGGACCGGGGGAGACCCAGTACTTC.